This T cell receptor (beta chain) was found in a study of preoperative IRX-2 immunotherapy in early breast cancer. Treatment given: preoperative locoregional IRX-2 cytokine immunotherapy. The germline V gene encodes CDR1 MNHGY and CDR2 SAAAGT. The CDR3 has 15 residues. The V gene lost 0 bases and the J gene lost 0 bases, with 8 bases spanning the gap. TCRdb keeps only in-frame clones here, not all; method: immunoSEQ multiplex PCR. The table shows 20,000 to 30,000 clones, with 75% to 85% occurring only once. The sample consisted of lymph node tissue, taken after IRX-2 immunotherapy. V and J are TRBV6-8 and TRBJ1-1; D remains unclear. The origin of this receptor is a human donor with breast cancer. CDR3 sequence (DNA): TGTGCCAGCAGTTACTCAACGAGCATGAACACTGAAGCTTTCTTT. It translates to CASSYSTSMNTEAFF.